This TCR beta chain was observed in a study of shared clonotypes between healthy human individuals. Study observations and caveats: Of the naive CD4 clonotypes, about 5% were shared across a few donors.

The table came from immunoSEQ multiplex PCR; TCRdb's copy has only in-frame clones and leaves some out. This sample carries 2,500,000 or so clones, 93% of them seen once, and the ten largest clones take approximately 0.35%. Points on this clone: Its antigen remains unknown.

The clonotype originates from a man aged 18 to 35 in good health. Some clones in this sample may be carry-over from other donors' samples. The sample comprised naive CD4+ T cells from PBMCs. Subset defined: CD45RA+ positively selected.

CDR3 loop: CASSQTIYINNEQFF. In nucleotides, the CDR3 is TGTGCCAGCAGCCAGACGATCTACATCAACAATGAGCAGTTCTTC. This chain joins TRBV9 and TRBJ2-1, with D unclear. Trimming removed 4 bases from V and 5 bases from J, with 16 bases in between. This CDR3 has 15 residues. The germline gives CDR1 SGDLS, CDR2 YYNGEE.